Listed below are T cell receptor beta chains from one sample, sequenced in a study of T-cell memory formation after mild COVID-19. TCRdb called the 5' RACE reads again in MiXCR, with one record for every CDR3 protein. Found here are 540,000 or so distinct CDR3 sequences, around 21% of them singletons; the top ten hold around 13%. The material sequenced was PBMCs or a T cell subset sorted from them (not recorded which). The receptors stem from an adult woman who had mild COVID-19 (a few samples of this study predate the infection). Cell type and time point are not known. Both conserved end residues are part of each CDR3. D genes are given only for firm matches. Clone sizes are given selectively: once, few, many, or a class where the clone is expanded.

J gene: TRBJ2-1
clone size: .
D gene: TRBD2
CDR3 length: 17
V gene: TRBV23-1
CDR3 DNA: TGCGCCAGCAGTCAGGCCAACAGCGGGAGTTCCTACAATGAGCAGTTCTTC
CDR3 protein: CASSQANSGSSYNEQFF

J gene: TRBJ2-5
clone size: .
D gene: .
CDR3 length: 13
V gene: TRBV7-9
CDR3 DNA: TGTGCCAGCAGCTTAGGGACGACCGAGACCCAGTACTTC
CDR3 protein: CASSLGTTETQYF

J gene: TRBJ2-1
clone size: few
D gene: .
CDR3 length: 16
V gene: TRBV6-5
CDR3 DNA: TGTGCCAGCAGTTACTCGAATTACAGGGCCCGCCATGAGCAGTTCTTC
CDR3 protein: CASSYSNYRARHEQFF

J gene: TRBJ2-5
clone size: few
D gene: TRBD2
CDR3 length: 16
V gene: TRBV24-1
CDR3 DNA: TGTGCCACCAGTGACTTCGGGACTAGCGAACAAGAGACCCAGTACTTC
CDR3 protein: CATSDFGTSEQETQYF

J gene: TRBJ1-6
clone size: many
D gene: TRBD1
CDR3 length: 17
V gene: TRBV5-1
CDR3 DNA: TGCGCCAGCAGCCCGGGATGGACAGGGGTTGGCAATTCACCCCTCCACTTT
CDR3 protein: CASSPGWTGVGNSPLHF

J gene: TRBJ1-1
clone size: .
D gene: .
CDR3 length: 15
V gene: TRBV7-2
CDR3 DNA: TGTGCCAGCAGCTTATCAAGGGGACCCGACACTGAAGCTTTCTTT
CDR3 protein: CASSLSRGPDTEAFF

J gene: TRBJ2-5
clone size: .
D gene: .
CDR3 length: 12
V gene: TRBV5-1
CDR3 DNA: TGCGCCAGCAGCTACTCAGAAGAGACCCAGTACTTC
CDR3 protein: CASSYSEETQYF

J gene: TRBJ1-1
clone size: once
D gene: .
CDR3 length: 13
V gene: TRBV19
CDR3 DNA: TGTGCAAGTATAAATCGGGAGGGACCGAAAATCCAATTT
CDR3 protein: CASINREGPKIQF

J gene: TRBJ2-7
clone size: many
D gene: .
CDR3 length: 12
V gene: TRBV12-3/TRBV12-4
CDR3 DNA: TGTGCCAGCAGTCCAGGGGAGGGAGAGCAGTACTTC
CDR3 protein: CASSPGEGEQYF

J gene: TRBJ2-7
clone size: few
D gene: TRBD2
CDR3 length: 16
V gene: TRBV25-1
CDR3 DNA: TGTGCCAGCAGTGACCCGACTAGCCCGTTAGGGGACGAGCAGTACTTC
CDR3 protein: CASSDPTSPLGDEQYF

J gene: TRBJ2-1
clone size: .
D gene: .
CDR3 length: 14
V gene: TRBV29-1
CDR3 DNA: TGCAGCATGTCTGGCGGCGGAATTTACAATGAGCAGTTCTTC
CDR3 protein: CSMSGGGIYNEQFF

J gene: TRBJ1-2
clone size: .
D gene: .
CDR3 length: 13
V gene: TRBV6-1
CDR3 DNA: TGTGCCAGCACTCCTACCAGGGGAAGTGGCTACACCTTC
CDR3 protein: CASTPTRGSGYTF

J gene: TRBJ1-2
clone size: .
D gene: TRBD1
CDR3 length: 15
V gene: TRBV5-6
CDR3 DNA: TGTGCCAGCACCACTGAGGGACAGGGACGCTATGGCTACACCTTC
CDR3 protein: CASTTEGQGRYGYTF

J gene: TRBJ2-1
clone size: few
D gene: .
CDR3 length: 19
V gene: TRBV7-8
CDR3 DNA: TGTGCCAGCAGCTTAGCGATGGGCGCGAACTATTTGGAGGGCAATGAGCAGTTCTTC
CDR3 protein: CASSLAMGANYLEGNEQFF

J gene: TRBJ1-1
clone size: .
D gene: .
CDR3 length: 13
V gene: TRBV6-1
CDR3 DNA: TGTGCCAGCAGTGAAGTAGCTACGGCTGAAGCTTTCTTT
CDR3 protein: CASSEVATAEAFF

J gene: TRBJ2-1
clone size: few
D gene: TRBD2
CDR3 length: 18
V gene: TRBV14
CDR3 DNA: TGTGCCAGCAGCCAAGCACTAGCGGGACGGAACTCCTACAATGAGCAGTTCTTC
CDR3 protein: CASSQALAGRNSYNEQFF

J gene: TRBJ1-5
clone size: .
D gene: .
CDR3 length: 17
V gene: TRBV4-1
CDR3 DNA: TGCGCCAGCAGCCTGACCTCTGAACCAAAAATCAATCAGCCCCAGCATTTT
CDR3 protein: CASSLTSEPKINQPQHF

J gene: TRBJ2-2
clone size: few
D gene: TRBD1
CDR3 length: 16
V gene: TRBV7-8
CDR3 DNA: TGTGCCAGCAGCCCTAGGACAGGATCGAACACCGGGGAGCTGTTTTTT
CDR3 protein: CASSPRTGSNTGELFF

J gene: TRBJ2-3
clone size: few
D gene: TRBD1
CDR3 length: 17
V gene: TRBV12-3/TRBV12-4
CDR3 DNA: TGTGCCAGCAGTCCGTCACCGGGACAGGGGGACACAGATACGCAGTATTTT
CDR3 protein: CASSPSPGQGDTDTQYF

J gene: TRBJ2-1
clone size: few
D gene: TRBD2
CDR3 length: 13
V gene: TRBV6-2/TRBV6-3
CDR3 DNA: TGTGCCAGCAGTACGCGGGAGTACAATGAGCAGTTCTTC
CDR3 protein: CASSTREYNEQFF

J gene: TRBJ2-3
clone size: .
D gene: .
CDR3 length: 15
V gene: TRBV9
CDR3 DNA: TGTGCCAGCAGTGTTGGCGGGGCTAGCACAGATACGCAGTATTTT
CDR3 protein: CASSVGGASTDTQYF

J gene: TRBJ1-3
clone size: .
D gene: .
CDR3 length: 16
V gene: TRBV11-2
CDR3 DNA: TGTGCCAGCAGCTTTTCGGACGGCGCCACTGGAAACACCATATATTTT
CDR3 protein: CASSFSDGATGNTIYF

J gene: TRBJ2-7
clone size: few
D gene: .
CDR3 length: 12
V gene: TRBV20-1
CDR3 DNA: TGCAGTGCTAGCGGAGCGGGCCGGGAGCAGTACTTC
CDR3 protein: CSASGAGREQYF

J gene: TRBJ2-2
clone size: many
D gene: .
CDR3 length: 13
V gene: TRBV29-1
CDR3 DNA: TGCAGCGTTGACAGACAGGAAACCGGGGAGCTGTTTTTT
CDR3 protein: CSVDRQETGELFF

J gene: TRBJ1-1
clone size: .
D gene: .
CDR3 length: 13
V gene: TRBV12-3/TRBV12-4
CDR3 DNA: TGTGCCAGCAGCCCAACAGGGTTGACTGAAGCTTTCTTT
CDR3 protein: CASSPTGLTEAFF

J gene: TRBJ2-5
clone size: .
D gene: .
CDR3 length: 16
V gene: TRBV5-1
CDR3 DNA: TGCGCCAGCAGCTTGGGGGTTGAGAGGGGCGCTGAGACCCAGTACTTC
CDR3 protein: CASSLGVERGAETQYF

J gene: TRBJ2-7
clone size: few
D gene: .
CDR3 length: 15
V gene: TRBV18
CDR3 DNA: TGTGCCAGCTCACCTCGGACAGCCGATACCTACGAGCAGTACTTC
CDR3 protein: CASSPRTADTYEQYF

J gene: TRBJ1-1
clone size: .
D gene: .
CDR3 length: 16
V gene: TRBV5-1
CDR3 DNA: TGCGCCAGCAGCTTGGAACTAGGGGTTGTTGACACTGAAGCTTTCTTT
CDR3 protein: CASSLELGVVDTEAFF

J gene: TRBJ2-7
clone size: few
D gene: .
CDR3 length: 12
V gene: TRBV14
CDR3 DNA: TGTGCCAGCAGCCCTAGCGTCGCGGCGCAGTACTTC
CDR3 protein: CASSPSVAAQYF

J gene: TRBJ1-1
clone size: few
D gene: .
CDR3 length: 17
V gene: TRBV12-3/TRBV12-4
CDR3 DNA: TGTGCCAGCAGCAATGGAGCGTATCTGAGTCTGAACACTGAAGCTTTCTTT
CDR3 protein: CASSNGAYLSLNTEAFF

J gene: TRBJ1-1
clone size: .
D gene: TRBD1
CDR3 length: 17
V gene: TRBV12-3/TRBV12-4
CDR3 DNA: TGTGCCAGCAGTAAAGGAACAGGGGGCGTTCCGAACACTGAAGCTTTCTTT
CDR3 protein: CASSKGTGGVPNTEAFF

J gene: TRBJ1-1
clone size: few
D gene: .
CDR3 length: 13
V gene: TRBV20-1
CDR3 DNA: TGCAGTGCTGTTACTCCCATGAACACTGAAGCTTTCTTT
CDR3 protein: CSAVTPMNTEAFF

J gene: TRBJ1-1
clone size: few
D gene: .
CDR3 length: 14
V gene: TRBV18
CDR3 DNA: TGTGCCAGCTCACCACCGAACACTAACACTGAAGCTTTCTTT
CDR3 protein: CASSPPNTNTEAFF

J gene: TRBJ2-7
clone size: .
D gene: .
CDR3 length: 14
V gene: TRBV5-1
CDR3 DNA: TGCGCCAGCAGCTTGGGGGACAAGGGCCACGAGCAGTACTTC
CDR3 protein: CASSLGDKGHEQYF

J gene: TRBJ1-1
clone size: .
D gene: TRBD1
CDR3 length: 14
V gene: TRBV6-2/TRBV6-3
CDR3 DNA: TGTGCCAGCAGTGACAGGGGGCCGGGCACTGAAGCTTTCTTT
CDR3 protein: CASSDRGPGTEAFF

J gene: TRBJ2-5
clone size: .
D gene: TRBD2
CDR3 length: 15
V gene: TRBV2
CDR3 DNA: TGTGCCAGCAGTGGCCAAGCGGGAGTCCAGGAGACCCAGTACTTC
CDR3 protein: CASSGQAGVQETQYF

J gene: TRBJ1-5
clone size: .
D gene: .
CDR3 length: 14
V gene: TRBV5-8
CDR3 DNA: TGTGCCAGCAGCTTAACGGGGGGTATTCAGCCCCAGCATTTT
CDR3 protein: CASSLTGGIQPQHF

J gene: TRBJ1-5
clone size: .
D gene: .
CDR3 length: 17
V gene: TRBV12-3/TRBV12-4
CDR3 DNA: TGTGCCAGCAGTTTCGAACAGGGAGAGGGGGGCAATCAGCCCCAGCATTTT
CDR3 protein: CASSFEQGEGGNQPQHF

J gene: TRBJ2-2
clone size: few
D gene: .
CDR3 length: 16
V gene: TRBV18
CDR3 DNA: TGTGCCAGCTCACCCTTACCGGGACCTGCGTCCGGGGAGCTGTTTTTT
CDR3 protein: CASSPLPGPASGELFF

J gene: TRBJ1-2
clone size: few
D gene: .
CDR3 length: 13
V gene: TRBV5-1
CDR3 DNA: TGCGCCAGCAGCTTGGCAGGGCGATCTGGCTACACCTTC
CDR3 protein: CASSLAGRSGYTF

J gene: TRBJ1-2
clone size: few
D gene: TRBD1
CDR3 length: 14
V gene: TRBV27
CDR3 DNA: TGTGCCAGCAGAACAGGGGGCAAAAGCTATGGCTACACCTTC
CDR3 protein: CASRTGGKSYGYTF

J gene: TRBJ2-2
clone size: few
D gene: TRBD1
CDR3 length: 14
V gene: TRBV5-1
CDR3 DNA: TGCGCATCTTACCCGGGACAGAGGACCGGGGAGCTGTTTTTT
CDR3 protein: CASYPGQRTGELFF

J gene: TRBJ1-5
clone size: .
D gene: TRBD1
CDR3 length: 18
V gene: TRBV7-9
CDR3 DNA: TGTGCCAGCAGCTATTATGCCCCTGGACAGGGAAGGAATCAGCCCCAGCATTTT
CDR3 protein: CASSYYAPGQGRNQPQHF

J gene: TRBJ2-5
clone size: many
D gene: .
CDR3 length: 17
V gene: TRBV15
CDR3 DNA: TGTGCCACCAGCAGAGAATTAGGAGGAGCGGGTCAAGAGACCCAGTACTTC
CDR3 protein: CATSRELGGAGQETQYF

J gene: TRBJ2-5
clone size: .
D gene: .
CDR3 length: 13
V gene: TRBV2
CDR3 DNA: TGTGCCAGCAGTGAACTAGATAAGCGGACCCAGTACTTC
CDR3 protein: CASSELDKRTQYF

J gene: TRBJ2-5
clone size: .
D gene: TRBD2
CDR3 length: 16
V gene: TRBV5-1
CDR3 DNA: TGCGCCAGCAGCTTTTCCGGGACTACCCTCCAAGAGACCCAGTACTTC
CDR3 protein: CASSFSGTTLQETQYF

J gene: TRBJ2-3
clone size: few
D gene: .
CDR3 length: 14
V gene: TRBV3-1
CDR3 DNA: TGTGCCAGCAGCCAAGGGCATTTTACAGATACGCAGTATTTT
CDR3 protein: CASSQGHFTDTQYF

J gene: TRBJ2-7
clone size: .
D gene: TRBD2
CDR3 length: 14
V gene: TRBV6-2/TRBV6-3
CDR3 DNA: TGTGCCAGCAGAGCGGGACTAGCGGTTAACGAGCAGTACTTC
CDR3 protein: CASRAGLAVNEQYF

J gene: TRBJ1-6
clone size: many
D gene: .
CDR3 length: 14
V gene: TRBV6-5
CDR3 DNA: TGTGCCAGCAGGACCCGGGACAACTACTCACCCCTCCACTTT
CDR3 protein: CASRTRDNYSPLHF

J gene: TRBJ2-7
clone size: few
D gene: .
CDR3 length: 11
V gene: TRBV29-1
CDR3 DNA: TGCAGCGCCGGGAATTACTACGAGCAGTACTTC
CDR3 protein: CSAGNYYEQYF

J gene: TRBJ1-2
clone size: few
D gene: TRBD1
CDR3 length: 15
V gene: TRBV5-1
CDR3 DNA: TGCGCCAGCAGCTTGGATGGACAGGGCGACTATGGCTACACCTTC
CDR3 protein: CASSLDGQGDYGYTF

J gene: TRBJ2-7
clone size: many
D gene: .
CDR3 length: 16
V gene: TRBV4-3
CDR3 DNA: TGCGCCAGCAGCCAAGATCTTATACGAGGGGTCAACGAGCAGTACTTC
CDR3 protein: CASSQDLIRGVNEQYF

J gene: TRBJ2-5
clone size: many
D gene: TRBD1
CDR3 length: 14
V gene: TRBV5-8
CDR3 DNA: TGTGCCAGCAGTTTTGGGACAGCTCAAGAGACCCAGTACTTC
CDR3 protein: CASSFGTAQETQYF

J gene: TRBJ2-5
clone size: few
D gene: .
CDR3 length: 15
V gene: TRBV7-9
CDR3 DNA: TGTGCCAGCAGCTTATGGAGTGATCCCCAAGAGACCCAGTACTTC
CDR3 protein: CASSLWSDPQETQYF

J gene: TRBJ2-2
clone size: .
D gene: .
CDR3 length: 14
V gene: TRBV20-1
CDR3 DNA: TGCAGTGCTAGTATCGGGAGTAGAACCGGGGAGCTGTTTTTT
CDR3 protein: CSASIGSRTGELFF

J gene: TRBJ1-2
clone size: .
D gene: .
CDR3 length: 14
V gene: TRBV6-5
CDR3 DNA: TGTGCCAGCAGTTACCTACAGGGTAATTTCGGCTACACCTTC
CDR3 protein: CASSYLQGNFGYTF

J gene: TRBJ2-7
clone size: few
D gene: .
CDR3 length: 11
V gene: TRBV12-3/TRBV12-4
CDR3 DNA: TGTGCCAGCAGCAGACTAGACGAGCAGTACTTC
CDR3 protein: CASSRLDEQYF